Following are 5 T cell receptor beta chains from one sample sequenced in a study of metastatic and nonmetastatic thyroid tumors. TCRdb reassembled clones from the PCR reads with MiXCR. In the table there are under 95,000 clones, over 8.5% of which are singletons. The entire patient cohort was treatment-naive prior to thyroid surgery. The sequencing sample was made of blood. These receptors were collected from a female donor with papillary thyroid cancer or a benign thyroid nodule (not recorded which). Some clones in this sample may be carry-over from other donors' samples.

This clone has a count of ten or more. V gene TRBV7-3 combines with J gene TRBJ2-3, with D tentatively TRBD1 (6 bases). V was shortened by 5 bases and J by 2 bases, with 17 bases between the two germline ends. This CDR3 has 16 residues. From germline, CDR1 is SGHTA and CDR2 FQGTGA. The CDR3, as DNA: TGTGCCAGCAGCCCCCTACCGACAGGAGCCACAGATACGCAGTATTTT. It encodes CASSPLPTGATDTQYF.

This clone was observed at least ten times. The chain carries TRBV6-1 and TRBJ1-1; 8 bases agree with TRBD1. This CDR3 has 15 residues. The junction had 11 bases not matched to a gene; V was cut back by 6 bases and J by 5 bases. Germline V gives CDR1 MNHNS, CDR2 SASEGT. CDR3 region: CASSGQGFSGTEAFF. The CDR3 region has the DNA TGTGCCAGCAGCGGACAGGGCTTCTCAGGAACTGAAGCTTTCTTT.

The sample holds many counts of this clone. The chain is built from TRBV19 and TRBJ2-7; 10 positions agree with TRBD2. The CDR3 extends over 14 amino acids. Germline CDR1 and CDR2: LNHDA and SQIVND (reference sequence). The ends lost 7 bases at V and 2 bases at J; junction bases unmatched: 5. CDR3: CASMERGGPYEQYF. Here the CDR3 DNA reads TGTGCCAGTATGGAGCGGGGGGGCCCCTACGAGCAGTACTTC.

There are many counts of this clone. The chain carries TRBV6-1 and TRBJ2-1; D not certain. Between the trimmed V and J ends, which lost 0 bases and 0 bases, there was a span of 9 bases. This CDR3 is built from 16 residues. Germline V gives CDR1 MNHNS, CDR2 SASEGT. The CDR3 coding sequence is TGTGCCAGCAGTGAAGCGCAGGCACCCTCCTACAATGAGCAGTTCTTC. Encoded protein: CASSEAQAPSYNEQFF.

This sequence joins TRBV12-3 or TRBV12-4 and TRBJ2-3; 9 positions match TRBD2. The CDR3 covers 15 residues. J gave up 4 bases and V 7 bases, and 9 bases lay outside the gene matches. CDR3 DNA sequence: TGTGCCAGCACTCCAGGCGGGGGGGCTGCAGATACGCAGTATTTT. Encoded protein: CASTPGGGAADTQYF.